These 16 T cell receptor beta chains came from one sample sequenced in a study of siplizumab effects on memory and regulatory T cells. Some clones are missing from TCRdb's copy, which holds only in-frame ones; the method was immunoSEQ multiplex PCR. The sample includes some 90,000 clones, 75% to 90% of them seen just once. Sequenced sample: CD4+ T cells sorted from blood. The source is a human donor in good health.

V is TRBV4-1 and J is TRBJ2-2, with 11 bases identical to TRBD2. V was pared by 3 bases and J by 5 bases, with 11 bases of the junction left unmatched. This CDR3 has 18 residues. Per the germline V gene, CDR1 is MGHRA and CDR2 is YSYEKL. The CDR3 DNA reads TGCGCCAGCAGCCATCAACTTACCGGGACTAGCGGAACCGGGGAGCTGTTTTTT. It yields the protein CASSHQLTGTSGTGELFF.

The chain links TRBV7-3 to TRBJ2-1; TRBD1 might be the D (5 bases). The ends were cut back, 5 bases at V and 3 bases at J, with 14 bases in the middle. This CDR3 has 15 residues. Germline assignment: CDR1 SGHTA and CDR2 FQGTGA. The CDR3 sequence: CASSTQGGSYNEQFF. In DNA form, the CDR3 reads TGTGCCAGCAGCACTCAGGGTGGCAGCTACAATGAGCAGTTCTTC. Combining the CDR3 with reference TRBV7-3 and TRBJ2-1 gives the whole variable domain GAGVSQTPSNKVTEKGKYVELRCDPISGHTALYWYRQSLGQGPEFLIYFQGTGAADDSGLPNDRFFAVRPEGSVSTLKIQRTERGDSAVYLCASSTQGGSYNEQFFGPGTRLTVL.

CDR3 protein: CASRVRSGGFAEAFF. The CDR3 region has the DNA TGTGCCAGCAGAGTTAGATCAGGGGGCTTCGCTGAAGCTTTCTTT. This chain uses TRBV28 with TRBJ1-1, with 8 bases aligning to TRBD1. The CDR3 has 15 amino acids. Germline V gene sequence: CDR1 MDHEN, CDR2 SYDVKM. The V gene end was trimmed by 6 bases and the J gene end by 6 bases; junction bases not matched to a gene: 12.

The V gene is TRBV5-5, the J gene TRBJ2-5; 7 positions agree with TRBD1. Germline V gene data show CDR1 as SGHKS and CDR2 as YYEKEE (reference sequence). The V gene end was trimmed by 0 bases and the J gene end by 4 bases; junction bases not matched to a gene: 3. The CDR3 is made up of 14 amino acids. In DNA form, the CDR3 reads TGTGCCAGCAGCTTGGTGCAGGGGGTAGAGACCCAGTACTTC. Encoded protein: CASSLVQGVETQYF.

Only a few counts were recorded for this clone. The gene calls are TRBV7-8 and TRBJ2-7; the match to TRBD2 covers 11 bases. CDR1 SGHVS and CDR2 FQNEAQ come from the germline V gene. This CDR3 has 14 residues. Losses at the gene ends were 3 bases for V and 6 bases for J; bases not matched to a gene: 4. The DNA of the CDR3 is TGTGCCAGCAGCTTTAGCGGGAGGGCCGCCGAGCAGTACTTC. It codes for CASSFSGRAAEQYF.

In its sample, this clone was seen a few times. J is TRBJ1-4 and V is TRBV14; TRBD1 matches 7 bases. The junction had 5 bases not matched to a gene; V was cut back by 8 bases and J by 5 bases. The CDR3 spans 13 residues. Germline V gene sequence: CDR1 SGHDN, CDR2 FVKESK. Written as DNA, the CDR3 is TGTGCCAGCGGGGACAGTCAAAATGAAAAACTGTTTTTT. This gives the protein CASGDSQNEKLFF. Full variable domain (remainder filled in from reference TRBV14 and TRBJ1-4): EAGVTQFPSHSVIEKGQTVTLRCDPISGHDNLYWYRRVMGKEIKFLLHFVKESKQDESGMPNNRFLAERTGGTYSTLKVQPAELEDSGVYFCASGDSQNEKLFFGSGTQLSVL.

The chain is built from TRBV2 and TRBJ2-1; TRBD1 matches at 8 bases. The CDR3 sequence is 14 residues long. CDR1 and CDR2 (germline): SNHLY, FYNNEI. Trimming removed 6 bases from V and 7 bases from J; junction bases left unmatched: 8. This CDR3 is CASSWTGSSNEQFF. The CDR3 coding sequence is TGTGCCAGCAGCTGGACAGGGAGCTCGAATGAGCAGTTCTTC.

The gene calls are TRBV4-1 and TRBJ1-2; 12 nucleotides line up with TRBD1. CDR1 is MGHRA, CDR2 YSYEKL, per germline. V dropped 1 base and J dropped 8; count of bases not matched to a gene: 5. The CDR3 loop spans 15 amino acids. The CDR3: CASSQAGQGAVGYTF. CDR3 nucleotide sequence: TGCGCCAGCAGCCAAGCGGGACAGGGGGCTGTCGGCTACACCTTC.

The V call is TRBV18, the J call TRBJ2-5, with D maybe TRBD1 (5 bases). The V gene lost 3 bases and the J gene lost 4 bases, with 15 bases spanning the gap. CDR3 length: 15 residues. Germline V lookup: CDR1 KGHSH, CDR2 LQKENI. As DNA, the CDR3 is TGTGCCAGCTCACCTCAACCAGGGTCGGGAGAGACCCAGTACTTC. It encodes CASSPQPGSGETQYF.

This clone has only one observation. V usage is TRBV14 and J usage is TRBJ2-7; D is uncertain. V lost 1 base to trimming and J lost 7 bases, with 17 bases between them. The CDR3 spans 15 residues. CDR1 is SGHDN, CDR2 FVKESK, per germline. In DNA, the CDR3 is TGTGCCAGCAGCCAAGTTTACCCCTCCAGTCGAGAGCAGTACTTC. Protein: CASSQVYPSSREQYF.

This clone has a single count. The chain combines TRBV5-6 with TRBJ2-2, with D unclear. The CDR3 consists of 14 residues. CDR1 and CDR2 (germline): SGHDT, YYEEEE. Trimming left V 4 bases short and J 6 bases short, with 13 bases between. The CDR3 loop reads CASSAPIRAGELFF. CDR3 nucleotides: TGTGCCAGCAGCGCCCCAATTCGGGCCGGGGAGCTGTTTTTT.

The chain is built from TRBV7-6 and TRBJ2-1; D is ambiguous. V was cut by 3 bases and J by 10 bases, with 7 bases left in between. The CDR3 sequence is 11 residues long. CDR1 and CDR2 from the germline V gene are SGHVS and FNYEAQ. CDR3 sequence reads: CASSFSGEQFF. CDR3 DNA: TGTGCCAGCAGCTTTAGTGGGGAGCAGTTCTTC.

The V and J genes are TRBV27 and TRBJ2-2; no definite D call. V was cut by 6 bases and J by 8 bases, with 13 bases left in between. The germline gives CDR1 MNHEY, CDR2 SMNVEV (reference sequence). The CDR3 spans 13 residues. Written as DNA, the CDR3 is TGTGCCAGCAGACGACGGAGTGCGGGGGAGCTGTTTTTT. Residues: CASRRRSAGELFF.

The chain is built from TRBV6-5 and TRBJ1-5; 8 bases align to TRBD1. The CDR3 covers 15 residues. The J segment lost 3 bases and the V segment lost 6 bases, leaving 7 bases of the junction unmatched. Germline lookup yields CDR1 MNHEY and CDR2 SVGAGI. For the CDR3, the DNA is TGTGCCAGCAGCAGGGGACAGGCCGACAATCAGCCCCAGCATTTT. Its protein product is CASSRGQADNQPQHF.

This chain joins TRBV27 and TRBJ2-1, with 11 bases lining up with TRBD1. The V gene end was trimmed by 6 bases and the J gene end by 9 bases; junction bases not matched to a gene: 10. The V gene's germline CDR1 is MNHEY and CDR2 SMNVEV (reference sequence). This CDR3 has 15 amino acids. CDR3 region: CASRLDRGRSIEQFF. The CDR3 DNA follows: TGTGCCAGCAGACTGGACAGGGGGCGTAGTATTGAGCAGTTCTTC.

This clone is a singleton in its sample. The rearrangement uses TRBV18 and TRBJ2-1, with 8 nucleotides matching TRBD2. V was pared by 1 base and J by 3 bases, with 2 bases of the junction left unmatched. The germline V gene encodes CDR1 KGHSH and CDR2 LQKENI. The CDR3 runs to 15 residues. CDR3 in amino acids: CASSPQSGSYNEQFF. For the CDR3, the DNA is TGTGCCAGCTCACCACAGAGCGGGAGCTACAATGAGCAGTTCTTC.